The clone carrying this T cell receptor (beta chain) was seen just once. The data belong to a study of blood T cell repertoires in COVID-19. This CDR3 is 11 amino acids long. The germline gives CDR1 SQVTM, CDR2 ANQGSEA. The ends lost 8 bases at V and 6 bases at J; junction bases unmatched: 4. The assay was immunoSEQ multiplex PCR, and TCRdb's table has in-frame clones only and misses some. Of about 180,000 clones detected, approximately 85% appear once; the ten largest clones hold more than 7.5%. Sequenced sample: PBMCs or T cells enriched from blood (not recorded which). The chain couples TRBV29-1 to TRBJ2-1; 7 nucleotides line up with TRBD2. The sequence derives from a woman in her thirties who had recovered from COVID-19. CDR3 amino acids: CSSWEGNEQFF. In DNA, the CDR3 is TGCAGCTCTTGGGAGGGCAATGAGCAGTTCTTC.